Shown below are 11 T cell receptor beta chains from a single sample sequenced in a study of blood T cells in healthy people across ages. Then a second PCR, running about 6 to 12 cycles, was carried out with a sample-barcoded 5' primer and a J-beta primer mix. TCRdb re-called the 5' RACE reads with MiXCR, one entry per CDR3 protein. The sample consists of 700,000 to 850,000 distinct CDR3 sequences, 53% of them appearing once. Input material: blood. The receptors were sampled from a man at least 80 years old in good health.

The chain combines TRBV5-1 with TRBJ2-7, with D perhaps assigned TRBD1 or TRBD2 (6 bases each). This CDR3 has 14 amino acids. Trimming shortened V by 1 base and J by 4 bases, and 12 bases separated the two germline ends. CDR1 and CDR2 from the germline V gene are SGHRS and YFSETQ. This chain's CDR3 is CASSLIRGGYEQYF. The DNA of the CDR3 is TGCGCCAGCAGCTTGATCAGGGGAGGATACGAGCAGTACTTC.

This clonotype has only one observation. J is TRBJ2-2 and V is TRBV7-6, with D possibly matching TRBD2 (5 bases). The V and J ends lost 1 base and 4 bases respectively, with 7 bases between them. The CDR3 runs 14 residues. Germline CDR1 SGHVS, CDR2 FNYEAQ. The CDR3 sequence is CASSLGGATGELFF. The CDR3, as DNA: TGTGCCAGCAGCTTAGGGGGAGCCACCGGGGAGCTGTTTTTT.

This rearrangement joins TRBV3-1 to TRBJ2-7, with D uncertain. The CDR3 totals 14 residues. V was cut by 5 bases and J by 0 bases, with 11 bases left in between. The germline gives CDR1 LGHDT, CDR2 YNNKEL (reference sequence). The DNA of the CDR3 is TGTGCCAGCAGCTTTGACCCCAGCTCCTACGAGCAGTACTTC. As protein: CASSFDPSSYEQYF.

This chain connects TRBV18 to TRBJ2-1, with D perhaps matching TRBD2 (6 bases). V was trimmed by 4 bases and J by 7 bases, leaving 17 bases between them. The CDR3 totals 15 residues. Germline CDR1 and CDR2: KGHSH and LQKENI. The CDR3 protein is CASSLGTGLRNEQFF. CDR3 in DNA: TGTGCCAGCTCACTCGGGACTGGGCTGCGGAATGAGCAGTTCTTC.

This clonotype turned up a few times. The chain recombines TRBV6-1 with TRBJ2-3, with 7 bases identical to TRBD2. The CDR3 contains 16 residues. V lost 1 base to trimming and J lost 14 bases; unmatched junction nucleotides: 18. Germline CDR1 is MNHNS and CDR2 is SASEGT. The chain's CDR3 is CASSEGSGKAHRYAYF. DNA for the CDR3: TGTGCCAGCAGTGAAGGGAGCGGGAAGGCCCACAGATACGCGTATTTT.

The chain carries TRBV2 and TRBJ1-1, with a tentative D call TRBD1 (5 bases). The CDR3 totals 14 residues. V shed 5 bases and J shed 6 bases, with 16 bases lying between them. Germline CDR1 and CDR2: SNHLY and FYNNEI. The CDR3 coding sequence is TGTGCCAGCAGTCTCAACCTGTGGGACCCTGAAGCTTTCTTT. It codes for CASSLNLWDPEAFF. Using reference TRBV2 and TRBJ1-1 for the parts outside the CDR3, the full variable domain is EPEVTQTPSHQVTQMGQEVILRCVPISNHLYFYWYRQILGQKVEFLVSFYNNEISEKSEIFDDQFSVERPDGSNFTLKIRSTKLEDSAMYFCASSLNLWDPEAFFGQGTRLTVV.

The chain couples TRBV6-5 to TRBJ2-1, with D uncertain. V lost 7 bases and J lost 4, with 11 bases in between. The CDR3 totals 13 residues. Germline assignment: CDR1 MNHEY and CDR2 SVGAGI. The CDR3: CASMRTPYNEQFF. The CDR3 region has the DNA TGTGCCAGCATGCGGACGCCTTACAATGAGCAGTTCTTC.

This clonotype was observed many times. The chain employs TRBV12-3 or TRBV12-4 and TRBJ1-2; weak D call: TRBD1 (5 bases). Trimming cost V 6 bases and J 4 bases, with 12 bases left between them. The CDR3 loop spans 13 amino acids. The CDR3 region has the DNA TGTGCCAGCAGCCCAGGGAAAGCCTATGGCTACACCTTC. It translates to CASSPGKAYGYTF.

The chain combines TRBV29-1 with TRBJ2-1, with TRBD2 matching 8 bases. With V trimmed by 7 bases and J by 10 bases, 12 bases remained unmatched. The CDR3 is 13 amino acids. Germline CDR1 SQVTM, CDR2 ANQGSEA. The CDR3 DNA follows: TGCAGCGCACCCGGGACTAGTCCCAGAGAGCAGTTCTTC. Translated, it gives CSAPGTSPREQFF.

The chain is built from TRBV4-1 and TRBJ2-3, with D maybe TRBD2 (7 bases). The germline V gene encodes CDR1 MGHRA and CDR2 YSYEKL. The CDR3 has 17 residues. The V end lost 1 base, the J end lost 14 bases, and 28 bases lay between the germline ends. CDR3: CASSQVGLAEGGRYAYF. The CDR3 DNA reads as TGCGCCAGCAGCCAAGTGGGGCTAGCGGAGGGGGGAAGATACGCGTATTTT.

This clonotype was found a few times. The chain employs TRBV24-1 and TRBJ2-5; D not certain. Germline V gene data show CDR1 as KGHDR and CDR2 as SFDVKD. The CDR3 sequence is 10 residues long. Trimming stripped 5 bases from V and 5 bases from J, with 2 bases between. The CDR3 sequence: CATSGETQYF. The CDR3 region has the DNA TGTGCCACCAGTGGCGAGACCCAGTACTTC.